A selection of T cell receptor beta chains follows, all from one sample in a study of shared clonotypes between healthy human individuals. Clones were read by immunoSEQ multiplex PCR, and TCRdb kept only the in-frame ones, dropping some. This table holds around 750,000 clones, around 74% found once. The source material was memory CD4+ T cells sorted from blood. These receptors came from a woman aged 25 to 45 in good health. The CDR3 runs from the conserved cysteine through the conserved F or W. D genes are given only for firm matches. Clone sizes are given selectively: once, few, many, or a class where the clone is expanded.

>few|TRBJ1-4|TRBV5-1|NA
TGCGCCAGCGGAACAGGGACCGGACGGGATGAAAAACTGTTTTTT
CASGTGTGRDEKLFF
>NA|TRBJ2-1|TRBV27|TRBD2
TGTGCCAGCAGACCCGGACTAGCGGGAGGTTGGAATGAGCAGTTCTTC
CASRPGLAGGWNEQFF
>NA|TRBJ2-7|TRBV27|TRBD2
TGTGCCAGCAGCCCCGATAGCGGGACTCTGACCTACGAGCAGTACTTC
CASSPDSGTLTYEQYF
>NA|TRBJ2-1|TRBV5-1|NA
TGCGCCAGCAGCCCCGACCTTACGGTATACAATGAGCAGTTCTTC
CASSPDLTVYNEQFF
>few|TRBJ2-7|TRBV28|NA
TGTGCCAGCAGTTCGGGCCAGAAGCATGGCGAGCAGTACTTC
CASSSGQKHGEQYF
>NA|TRBJ2-5|TRBV5-8|NA
TGTGCCAGCAGCTTGTGGAGGGAGCAAGAGACCCAGTACTTC
CASSLWREQETQYF
>few|TRBJ1-1|TRBV28|NA
TGTGCCAGCAGTTTATATTCCACTGAAGCTTTCTTT
CASSLYSTEAFF
>NA|TRBJ2-3|TRBV5-3|TRBD2
TGTGCCAGAACCCGGAGACTAGCGGGAGCAGAGTCCGTCACAGATACGCAGTATTTT
CARTRRLAGAESVTDTQYF
>few|TRBJ2-2|TRBV15|TRBD1
TGTGCCACCAGCAGAGCTAAACAGGGGACCGGGGAGCTGTTTTTT
CATSRAKQGTGELFF
>NA|TRBJ1-4|TRBV19|TRBD1
TGTGCCAGTAGTATCTTGCGGACAGGGAGAGAAAAACTGTTTTTT
CASSILRTGREKLFF
>NA|TRBJ1-2|TRBV5-1|NA
TGCGCCAGCAGCACAGGTCTCTATGGCTACACCTTC
CASSTGLYGYTF
>NA|TRBJ2-7|TRBV9|TRBD2
TGTGCCAGCAGCAGGGGTCCCAGCGGGAAGATCTCCTACGAGCAGTACTTC
CASSRGPSGKISYEQYF
>once|TRBJ2-1|TRBV2|NA
TGTGCCAGCAGTGGGCTTCGGCGCGGGGATTACAATGAGCAGTTCTTC
CASSGLRRGDYNEQFF
>many|TRBJ1-2|TRBV27|NA
TGTGCCAGCAGTTTCTGGCAGGGTAGGGGCTACACCTTC
CASSFWQGRGYTF
>NA|TRBJ2-6|TRBV5-1|NA
TGCGCCAGCAGCACGACAGCTGGGGCCAACGTCCTGACTTTC
CASSTTAGANVLTF
>NA|TRBJ1-1|TRBV2|NA
TGTGCCAGCAGCGGGGATCTAAACACTGAAGCTTTCTTT
CASSGDLNTEAFF
>NA|TRBJ2-2|TRBV19|TRBD2
TGTGCCAGTGCCCGACTAGCGGGAGGGGGCACCGGGGAGCTGTTTTTT
CASARLAGGGTGELFF
>NA|TRBJ1-2|TRBV28|NA
TGTGCCAGCAAAGACAGCGGGCCCTCGGAAGGCTACACCTTC
CASKDSGPSEGYTF
>NA|TRBJ2-7|TRBV6-5|NA
TGTGCCAGCCTTGAGGTCCGCCTAAGCTCCTACGAGCAGTACTTC
CASLEVRLSSYEQYF
>few|TRBJ2-7|TRBV29-1|TRBD1
TGCAGCGGGGGACAGGGGCCGAAGCAGTACTTC
CSGGQGPKQYF
>NA|TRBJ1-2|TRBV29-1|NA
TGCAGCGTTGAAGATAGACACTATGGCTACACCTTC
CSVEDRHYGYTF
>NA|TRBJ2-5|TRBV11-2|TRBD2
TGTGCCAGCAGCTTAGGGTCGACTAGCGGATATCAAGAGACCCAGTACTTC
CASSLGSTSGYQETQYF
>few|TRBJ1-1|TRBV11-2|NA
TGTGCCAGCAGAGAGGGGGGGTACACTGAAGCTTTCTTT
CASREGGYTEAFF
>few|TRBJ1-1|TRBV2|NA
TGTGCCAGCAGTGAACCCCGGGGGACGGCGAACACTGAAGCTTTCTTT
CASSEPRGTANTEAFF
>NA|TRBJ2-2|TRBV21-1|NA
TGTGCCAGCAGACCCTGTTTTTTATCCGGGGAGCTGTTTTTT
CASRPCFLSGELFF
>NA|TRBJ2-7|TRBV5-1|NA
TGCGCCAGCAGCTTGGACGGTGGTGAGCAGTACTTC
CASSLDGGEQYF